The text below deals with one T cell receptor beta chain. Its cognate antigen has yet to be identified. No much larger clone exists at a distance of one base, and base qualities are not known. CDR1 and CDR2 (MNHNS, SASEGT) derive from the germline V gene. From its cysteine to its phenylalanine, the CDR3 spans 14 amino acids. Only CDR3 DNA is held: 42 bases, read in frame from base 1. V loses 8 bases, J loses 0 bases, and the germline ends lie 11 bases apart. The data belong to a study of glioma-infiltrating T cells after dendritic cell vaccination (dated by TCRdb to between 2015 and 2016). With respect to the entire study: Of the approximately 15 glioblastoma patients in the cohort, all drawn from Phase I and II dendritic cell vaccination trials, 9 were newly diagnosed and 6 had recurrent disease. Autologous tumor lysate-pulsed dendritic cell vaccination was administered to the patients between the early 2000s and the early 2010s. The vaccine was prepared from monocyte-derived dendritic cells that were cultured for under 8 days with IL-4 and GM-CSF and then pulsed overnight with autologous tumor lysate. Each patient was given three intradermal dendritic cell vaccine injections, spaced two weeks apart, in the arm below the axilla. Deep sequencing of TCR beta CDR3 regions was used to quantify tumor-infiltrating lymphocyte content and compare tumor and blood repertoires in dendritic cell-vaccinated glioblastoma patients. Survival after dendritic cell vaccination was correlated with TCR sequencing metrics, such as TIL content and the overlap between tumor and blood repertoires. The study at large found these results: Higher estimated pretreatment TIL content predicted longer time to progression and overall survival after dendritic cell vaccination. No direct relationship between TCR clonality and survival was found, suggesting that a diverse polyclonal response may matter. The response model built on TCR overlap across three groups was characterized as speculative, with prospective validation still needed. The cohort was small and heterogeneous, and full blood and tumor sets were available for few patients, with initial-recurrent tumor pairs available for even fewer patients.

TCRB CDR3 regions were amplified from 1.5 to 2 ug genomic DNA, or all available DNA if less, using the immunoSEQ assay. The multiplex PCR relied on 60 forward primers for TCR V beta segments and 13 reverse primers for J beta segments. To estimate reads per starting template, synthetic control templates were spiked into each sample at limiting dilution. Reads of 87 bp were generated by sequencing on the Illumina HiSeq System. The source study handled its data this way. PCR and sequencing errors were removed by merging closely related sequences with a nearest neighbor algorithm. TCR overlap was measured as the percentage of unique tumor TCR beta sequences also present in the same patient's peripheral blood. The immuneACCESS repertoire file appears here via TCRdb, limited to in-frame rearrangements. These files lack a portion of the clones; in checked studies, under half of the deficit traces to unresolved V genes, and the cause of the others is not known. V, J and clone size reflect that table, while D and trimming were determined from the DNA. Recorded for this sample are about 82,000 clones; around 90% of them occurred a single time. Of the sample, approximately 3.4% falls within the top ten clones.

Selection of patients required sufficient residual fresh-frozen tumor tissue and over two years of available survival data. Although molecular status otherwise differed among the glioblastoma patients, no patient had an isocitrate dehydrogenase mutation. PBMC were collected before vaccination, two weeks after the third vaccination, and at tumor progression if progression occurred. Genomic DNA was extracted with the Qiagen DNeasy Blood extraction Kit. The chain employs TRBV6-1 and TRBJ1-5, and the D gene may be TRBD1, 5 bases matching. The sequence came from a human donor with glioblastoma. The specimen comprised blood, sampled before dendritic cell vaccination. The base sequence is TGTGCCAGCGTTCGACAGATTAGCAATCAGCCCCAGCATTTT. Its coded protein is CASVRQISNQPQHF.